The 11 T cell receptor beta chains given below trace back to one sample, sequenced in a study of blood T cell repertoires in COVID-19. Clones were read by immunoSEQ multiplex PCR, and TCRdb kept only the in-frame ones, dropping some. The table lists roughly 93,000 clones, roughly nine tenths of them singletons. Source material: peripheral blood. The receptors here all came from a man aged 50-60 years with acute or convalescent COVID-19.

This sequence joins TRBV18 and TRBJ1-2; weak D call: TRBD1 (6 bases). The CDR3 runs to 14 residues. Trimming removed 2 bases from V and 3 bases from J, with 10 bases in between. Germline CDR1 reads KGHSH; CDR2 reads LQKENI. CDR3 in amino acids: CASSPGRGHYGYTF. CDR3 coding DNA: TGTGCCAGCTCACCAGGCAGGGGACACTATGGCTACACCTTC.

The CDR3 spells CASSFSGGATDTQYF. CDR3 nucleotides: TGTGCCAGCAGCTTTAGCGGGGGGGCCACAGATACGCAGTATTTT. V and J are TRBV7-2 and TRBJ2-3; 11 bases line up with TRBD2. CDR3 length: 15 residues. The ends lost 3 bases at V and 2 bases at J; junction bases unmatched: 1. From germline, CDR1 is SGHTA and CDR2 FQGNSA.

The V call is TRBV28, the J call TRBJ2-5; 8 bases agree with TRBD1. The CDR3 totals 13 residues. Trimming took 5 bases from V and 5 from J; bases not matched to a gene: 4. The germline CDR1 and CDR2 sequences are MDHEN and SYDVKM. The CDR3 bases are TGTGCCAGCAGTACAGGGGGTCGGGAGACCCAGTACTTC. Its protein is CASSTGGRETQYF.

The rearrangement links TRBV30 to TRBJ2-3, with unresolved D. Between the trimmed V and J ends, which lost 3 bases and 6 bases, there was a span of 4 bases. The CDR3 consists of 10 residues. From germline, CDR1 is GTSNPN and CDR2 SVGIG (reference sequence). In DNA, the CDR3 is TGTGCCTGGAGGGAGGATACGCAGTATTTT. As protein: CAWREDTQYF.

The gene calls are TRBV6-1 and TRBJ1-2; D call uncertain. The V gene lost 3 bases and the J gene lost 2 bases, with 4 bases spanning the gap. Germline CDR1 and CDR2: MNHNS and SASEGT. CDR3 length: 12 residues. CDR3 in DNA: TGTGCCAGCAGTGACGGGAACTATGGCTACACCTTC. It specifies CASSDGNYGYTF.

The rearrangement joins TRBV29-1 to TRBJ1-2, with 12 bases matching TRBD1. V shed 5 bases, J shed 5 bases, and the junction held 15 bases outside the gene matches. The CDR3 runs to 17 residues. Germline loops: CDR1 SQVTM, CDR2 ANQGSEA. CDR3 loop: CSVLAASGTGGRYGYTF. Written as DNA, the CDR3 is TGCAGCGTTCTCGCGGCCTCTGGGACAGGGGGCAGGTATGGCTACACCTTC.

The chain has TRBV5-1 and TRBJ1-6, with 8 bases that match TRBD1. CDR3 length: 16 residues. Unmatched junction bases numbered 10, after V lost 4 bases and J lost 7 bases. CDR1 is SGHRS and CDR2 is YFSETQ in the germline V gene. The CDR3 reads CASSPAGGWGNSPLHF. The CDR3 nucleotides are TGCGCCAGCAGCCCGGCAGGGGGCTGGGGAAATTCACCCCTCCACTTT.

The V and J genes are TRBV7-9 and TRBJ1-1; TRBD1 aligns across 8 bases. Germline V gives CDR1 SEHNR, CDR2 FQNEAQ (reference sequence). CDR3 length equals 15 residues. J lost 7 bases, V lost 2 bases, and 9 bases had no gene match. The CDR3 spells CASSLRGQVVDEAFF. The DNA for the CDR3 is TGTGCCAGCAGCTTACGGGGACAGGTGGTGGATGAAGCTTTCTTT. Full variable domain (missing parts from reference TRBV7-9 and TRBJ1-1): DTGVSQNPRHKITKRGQNVTFRCDPISEHNRLYWYRQTLGQGPEFLTYFQNEAQLEKSRLLSDRFSAERPKGSFSTLEIQRTEQGDSAMYLCASSLRGQVVDEAFFGQGTRLTVV.

The rearrangement links TRBV7-9 to TRBJ1-2; 9 bases are a match to TRBD1. The V gene's germline CDR1 is SEHNR and CDR2 FQNEAQ (reference sequence). V gave up 6 bases and J gave up 3 bases; unmatched junction bases: 8. This CDR3 comprises 15 residues. CDR3 protein: CASSGTGQGDYGYTF. CDR3 nucleotides: TGTGCCAGCAGTGGGACGGGACAGGGAGACTATGGCTACACCTTC.

The chain is built from TRBV4-2 and TRBJ1-5; no definite D call. Trimming took off 0 bases at V and 7 bases at J, with 4 bases between the two ends. The CDR3 length is 12 residues. Germline loops: CDR1 LGHNA, CDR2 YNFKEQ. The chain's CDR3 is CASSQDSQPQHF. DNA for the CDR3: TGTGCCAGCAGCCAAGATTCGCAGCCCCAGCATTTT.

V is TRBV6-2 or TRBV6-3 and J is TRBJ1-5; D not certain. Trimming cost V 0 bases and J 6 bases, with 12 bases left between them. CDR3 size: 15 residues. In germline, CDR1 is MNHEY, CDR2 SVGEGT. The CDR3 DNA reads TGTGCCAGCAGTTACTCGGGTAGGGCGGGTCAGCCCCAGCATTTT. It encodes CASSYSGRAGQPQHF.